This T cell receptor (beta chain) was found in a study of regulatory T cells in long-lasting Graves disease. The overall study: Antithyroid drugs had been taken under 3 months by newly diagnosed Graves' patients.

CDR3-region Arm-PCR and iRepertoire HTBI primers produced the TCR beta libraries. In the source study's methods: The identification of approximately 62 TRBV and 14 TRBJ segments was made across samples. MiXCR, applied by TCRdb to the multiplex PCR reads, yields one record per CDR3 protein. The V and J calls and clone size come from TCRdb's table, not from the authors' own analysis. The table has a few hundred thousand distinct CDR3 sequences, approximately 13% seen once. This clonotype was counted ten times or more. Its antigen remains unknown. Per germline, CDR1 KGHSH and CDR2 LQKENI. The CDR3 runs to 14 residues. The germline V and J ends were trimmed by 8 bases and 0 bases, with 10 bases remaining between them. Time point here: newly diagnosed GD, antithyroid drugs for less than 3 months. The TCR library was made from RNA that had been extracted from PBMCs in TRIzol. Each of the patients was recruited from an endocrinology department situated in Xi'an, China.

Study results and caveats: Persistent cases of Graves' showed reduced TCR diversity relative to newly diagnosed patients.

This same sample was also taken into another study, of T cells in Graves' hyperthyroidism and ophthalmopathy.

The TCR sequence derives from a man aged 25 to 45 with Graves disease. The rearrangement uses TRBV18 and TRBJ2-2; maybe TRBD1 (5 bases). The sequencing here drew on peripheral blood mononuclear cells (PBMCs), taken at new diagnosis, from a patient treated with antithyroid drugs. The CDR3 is CASSGQANTGELFF. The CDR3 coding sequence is TGTGCCAGCAGTGGACAAGCGAACACCGGGGAGCTGTTTTTT.